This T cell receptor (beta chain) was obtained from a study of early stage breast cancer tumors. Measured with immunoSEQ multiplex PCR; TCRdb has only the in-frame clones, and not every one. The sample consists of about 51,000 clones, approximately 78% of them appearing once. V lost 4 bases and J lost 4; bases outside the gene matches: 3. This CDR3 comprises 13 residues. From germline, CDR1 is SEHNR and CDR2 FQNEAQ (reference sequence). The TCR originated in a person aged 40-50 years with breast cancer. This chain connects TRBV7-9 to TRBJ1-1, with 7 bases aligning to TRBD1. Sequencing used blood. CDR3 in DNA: TGTGCCAGCAGCTCCTCAGGGGGCACTGAAGCTTTCTTT. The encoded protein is CASSSSGGTEAFF.